This T cell receptor (beta chain) comes out of a study of T cell responses to AZD1222 COVID-19 vaccine. CDR1 and CDR2 from the germline V gene are LGHDT and YNNKEL (reference sequence). The CDR3 is 15 amino acids. V trimming: 4 bases; J trimming: 4 bases; junction bases outside the gene matches: 6. Of note for this clone: The antigen remains undetermined.

Regarding the study as a whole: Regions 160-218 and 743-854 held dominance among vaccine-associated CD4 TCRs, which spanned spike. A mostly white British donor set with more females was recruited, and clonal diversity was possibly underestimated. Nearly half of spike-specific TCRs reportedly target unmutated variant regions. Repertoire sampling occurred only after the peak T cell response.

Some clones are missing from TCRdb's copy, which holds only in-frame ones; the method was immunoSEQ multiplex PCR. Of about 96,000 clones detected, 89% appear once; the ten largest clones hold 1.6%. Sequences were derived from peripheral blood, sampled on day 0 of AZD1222 vaccination. The V and J genes are TRBV3-1 (or the pseudogene TRBV3-2) and TRBJ1-1; 10 positions match TRBD1. This clonotype originated in an adult in good health. The CDR3 spells CASSRGTGVSTEAFF. CDR3 sequence (DNA): TGTGCCAGCAGCCGTGGGACAGGGGTTTCCACTGAAGCTTTCTTT.